What follows is one T cell receptor (beta chain) and its context. Sequence at one end of the junction differs from germline and may be a read error. The assay was immunoSEQ multiplex PCR, and TCRdb's table has in-frame clones only and misses some. The repertoire holds 550,000 to 750,000 clones, around 92% seen once, with more than 20% in the top ten. Germline V gives CDR1 SSHAT, CDR2 FNYEAQ (reference sequence). The CDR3 extends over 14 amino acids. This sample was included in a study of shared clonotypes between healthy human individuals. About the study: CD8 memory received one plate per donor, CD8 naive two, CD4 memory three and CD4 naive three.

Naive CD8 cells lacked CD45RO, underwent positive selection for CCR7 and left out terminally differentiated effector memory CD45RA+ cells. The V and J genes are TRBV7-7 and TRBJ2-7; 11 bases line up with TRBD1. Input material: naive CD8+ T cells sorted from blood. The clonotype was recovered from a man aged 25 to 45 in good health. This CDR3 reads CASSPGTGGFEQYF. The CDR3 DNA sequence: TGTGCTAGCAGCCCCGGGACAGGGGGGTTCGAGCAGTACTTC.